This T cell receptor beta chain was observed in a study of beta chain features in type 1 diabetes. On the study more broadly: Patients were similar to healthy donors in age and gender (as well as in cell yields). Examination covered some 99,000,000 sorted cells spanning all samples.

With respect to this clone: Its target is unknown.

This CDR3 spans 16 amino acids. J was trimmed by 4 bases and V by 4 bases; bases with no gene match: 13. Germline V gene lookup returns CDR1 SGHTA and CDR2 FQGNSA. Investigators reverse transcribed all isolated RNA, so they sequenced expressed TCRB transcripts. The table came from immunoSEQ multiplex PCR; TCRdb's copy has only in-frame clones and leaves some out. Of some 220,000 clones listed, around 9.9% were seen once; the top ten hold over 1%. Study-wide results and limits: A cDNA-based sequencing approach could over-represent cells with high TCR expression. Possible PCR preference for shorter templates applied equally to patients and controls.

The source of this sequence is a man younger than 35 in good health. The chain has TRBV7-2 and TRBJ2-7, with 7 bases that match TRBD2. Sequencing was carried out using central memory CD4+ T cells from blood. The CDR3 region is CASSSLGVAGAYEQYF. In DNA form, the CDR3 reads TGTGCCAGCAGCTCGCTGGGGGTAGCGGGCGCGTACGAGCAGTACTTC.